A selection of T cell receptor beta chains follows, all from one sample in a study of cytomegalovirus exposure and HLA in healthy donors. Produced via immunoSEQ multiplex PCR; TCRdb's table is partial and in-frame only. This sample has 150,000 to 200,000 clones; about 72% occur once, and the top ten carry about 1.5%. Sequencing was done on a sample of PBMCs. All receptors derive from a male donor in good health and CMV-seronegative. Each CDR3 is given with its conserved first and last residue. D genes are given only for firm matches. Some rows mark clone size as missing; the rest say once, few, many or name a class of expanded clone.

TRBV5-4,.,TRBD1,TRBJ2-1,TGTGCCAGCAGCTTGGCCCTCGGGACAGGCTGGTACAATGAGCAGTTCTTC,CASSLALGTGWYNEQFF
TRBV5-5,.,.,TRBJ1-5,TGTGCCAGCAGCTTGGGGGCAGGGGAGAATCAGCCCCAGCATTTT,CASSLGAGENQPQHF
TRBV2,few,TRBD1,TRBJ2-5,TGTGCCAGCAGGATGACAGGGGAAGAGACCCAGTACTTC,CASRMTGEETQYF
TRBV11-3,.,.,TRBJ2-1,TGTGCCAGCAGCCCGACTCGAGCTCACAATGAGCAGTTCTTC,CASSPTRAHNEQFF
TRBV6-1,.,TRBD1,TRBJ2-1,TGTGCCAGCACGGACAGGGGCTACAATGAGCAGTTCTTC,CASTDRGYNEQFF
TRBV27,.,.,TRBJ1-4,TGTGCCAGCAGACCGGAAGGCGGGAATGAAAAACTGTTTTTT,CASRPEGGNEKLFF
TRBV6-5,.,TRBD1,TRBJ1-5,TGTGCCAGCAGTAAGACAGGGAGCGACAATCAGCCCCAGCATTTT,CASSKTGSDNQPQHF
TRBV27,.,TRBD1,TRBJ1-2,TGTGCCAGCAGTTTATTGGCAGGGGGTTCCTATGGCTACACCTTC,CASSLLAGGSYGYTF
TRBV5-1,.,TRBD2,TRBJ2-7,TGCGCCAGCAGCTCCGGGACTAGCGGTATCTACGAGCAGTACTTC,CASSSGTSGIYEQYF
TRBV7-9,few,.,TRBJ1-1,TGTGCCAGCAGCCGAGTCATGAACACTGAAGCTTTCTTT,CASSRVMNTEAFF
TRBV6-5,.,.,TRBJ1-2,TGTGCCAGCAGTTACTCACCAGGAAACTATGGCTACACCTTC,CASSYSPGNYGYTF
TRBV19,.,.,TRBJ1-1,TGTGCCAGTAGTAAACAGGGTGGTGGAGGAATAACTGAAGCTTTCTTT,CASSKQGGGGITEAFF
TRBV28,few,TRBD1,TRBJ2-7,TGTGCCAGCAGTCGGGGGGACAGGGTCTCCTACGAGCAGTACTTC,CASSRGDRVSYEQYF
TRBV7-8,.,TRBD1,TRBJ2-4,TGTGCCAGCAGCCCCCCGGGACAGGGGAACATTCAGTACTTC,CASSPPGQGNIQYF
TRBV7-2,.,.,TRBJ2-5,TGTGCCAGCAGCTCCTTCGGGGAAGAGACCCAGTACTTC,CASSSFGEETQYF
TRBV19,.,TRBD2,TRBJ2-7,TGTGCCAGTAGTCTGCTCGGGACTAGCGGGAGGAAGGGCCACGAGCAGTACTTC,CASSLLGTSGRKGHEQYF
TRBV7-8,few,TRBD1,TRBJ1-5,TGTGCCAGCAGCTCGACAGGGCCCAATCAGCCCCAGCATTTT,CASSSTGPNQPQHF
TRBV19,.,.,TRBJ2-2,TGTGCCAGTAGTCAGGGAACCGGGGAGCTGTTTTTT,CASSQGTGELFF
TRBV7-2,.,.,TRBJ2-4,TGTGCCAGCAGCCGTCAGGTATCACTAGCCAAAAACATTCAGTACTTC,CASSRQVSLAKNIQYF
TRBV7-9,.,.,TRBJ1-3,TGTGCCAGCAGCTTCCGCGGGTTCAACTCTGGAAACACCATATATTTT,CASSFRGFNSGNTIYF
TRBV20-1,.,.,TRBJ2-3,TGCAGTGCCACAACTAGTAATACGCAGTATTTT,CSATTSNTQYF
TRBV19,.,TRBD1,TRBJ1-1,TGTGCCAGTAGTATAGCGGGACAGGGGGCGACTGAAGCTTTCTTT,CASSIAGQGATEAFF
TRBV28,.,.,TRBJ2-2,TGTGCCAGCAGTTATAGTCTCGACGGGGAGCTGTTTTTT,CASSYSLDGELFF
TRBV19,few,.,TRBJ1-1,TGTGCCAGTAGTATGAGTTTACAGCCTTACACTGAAGCTTTCTTT,CASSMSLQPYTEAFF
TRBV6-1,.,.,TRBJ2-7,TGTGCCAGCAGCACAACCCGGACAGCTAACTACGAGCAGTACTTC,CASSTTRTANYEQYF
TRBV29-1,.,.,TRBJ1-2,TGCAGCGTTGCGGGGGGCGTCTATGGCTACACCTTC,CSVAGGVYGYTF
TRBV4-3,.,.,TRBJ1-3,TGCGCCAGCAGCCAAGAACCAGGGGCCTCTGGAAACACCATATATTTT,CASSQEPGASGNTIYF
TRBV29-1,.,.,TRBJ2-6,TGCAGCGTATATTTCTCTGGGGCCAACGGCCTGACTTTC,CSVYFSGANGLTF
TRBV4-1,.,.,TRBJ1-6,TGCGCCAGCAGCCAAGATCTCGGGATAAGGTCACCCCTCCACTTT,CASSQDLGIRSPLHF
TRBV28,.,TRBD1,TRBJ2-7,TGTGCCAGCAATACACAGGGACAGAGCTACGAGCAGTACTTC,CASNTQGQSYEQYF